The subject of this entry is one TCR beta chain. Its antigen is not identified. Using immunoSEQ multiplex PCR, the repertoire was profiled, and TCRdb retains in-frame clones only, with some absent. The table records around 140,000 clones, approximately 80% of them present only once. The data stem from a study of cytotoxic CD8 clonotypes in ibrutinib-treated CLL. Study outcomes and limitations: Contraction or stability on treatment characterized the public clonotypes, which were uncommon. Baseline clonality, above age-matched healthy donor levels, tracked circulating CD8+ T-cell counts.

The CDR3 has 14 residues. In germline, CDR1 is SGHKS, CDR2 YYEKEE (reference sequence). The V and J ends lost 4 bases and 4 bases, in that order; junction bases with no gene match: 6. The specimen was PBMCs, collected after 36 months of ibrutinib treatment. The clonotype was recovered from a human donor with chronic lymphocytic leukemia. This sequence joins TRBV5-5 and TRBJ2-7; 9 bases are a match to TRBD1. Here the CDR3 DNA reads TGTGCCAGCAGCCCGGGGACAGGGTGGTACGAGCAGTACTTC. Translated: CASSPGTGWYEQYF.